These 15 T cell receptor beta chains share one sample of origin, sequenced in a study of blood T cells in healthy people across ages. PCR was performed a second time for about 7 to 11 cycles using a sample-barcoded 5' primer and a J-beta primer mix. TCRdb re-derived calls from the 5' RACE reads in MiXCR, one entry per CDR3 protein. The sample carries approximately 940,000 distinct CDR3 sequences, about 48% recorded once. Sample: blood. The receptors derive from a man aged 25-40 years in good health.

Only a few counts were recorded for this clonotype. The rearrangement uses TRBV24-1 and TRBJ2-3, with D maybe TRBD2 (6 bases). Germline V gives CDR1 KGHDR, CDR2 SFDVKD. With 4 bases removed from V and 6 bases from J, the gap between germline ends came to 13 bases. The CDR3 length is 14 residues. The CDR3 DNA is TGTGCCACCAGTGACCCGGGACTTTCGGATACGCAGTATTTT. The encoded protein is CATSDPGLSDTQYF.

This clonotype has a count of ten or more. The chain joins TRBV5-1 to TRBJ1-2; a weak D match, TRBD1 (6 bases). Per the germline V gene, CDR1 is SGHRS and CDR2 is YFSETQ. CDR3 length: 14 residues. V was pared by 0 bases and J by 2 bases, with 8 bases between. CDR3 amino acids: CASSLVTGNYGYTF. CDR3 nucleotides: TGCGCCAGCAGCTTGGTAACAGGGAACTATGGCTACACCTTC.

The V gene is TRBV10-3, the J gene TRBJ2-1; 12 nucleotides align to TRBD2. Unmatched junction bases numbered 11, after V lost 9 bases and J lost 8 bases. Germline V gene sequence: CDR1 ENHRY, CDR2 SYGVKD. The CDR3 contains 15 residues. The CDR3 nucleotides read TGTGCCATAACACTAGCGGGGGGTGCCCCCGATGAGCAGTTCTTC. Its protein is CAITLAGGAPDEQFF.

At least ten counts were recorded for this clonotype. V and J are TRBV12-5 and TRBJ1-5; D unresolved. With 7 bases removed from V and 5 bases from J, the gap between germline ends came to 12 bases. CDR3 size: 13 residues. Per the germline V gene, CDR1 is LGHNT and CDR2 is FRNRAP. As DNA, the CDR3 is TGTGCTAGTGATATTAATAGTGATCAGCCCCAGCATTTT. Residues: CASDINSDQPQHF.

This chain joins TRBV29-1 and TRBJ2-3; 10 bases are shared with TRBD2. J was trimmed by 2 bases and V by 6 bases; bases with no gene match: 5. CDR1 is SQVTM, CDR2 ANQGSEA, per germline. The CDR3 loop spans 14 amino acids. The CDR3 spells CSVVAGGTTDTQYF. The DNA for the CDR3 is TGCAGCGTAGTAGCGGGGGGCACCACAGATACGCAGTATTTT.

V and J are TRBV6-4 and TRBJ2-3; 7 nucleotides align to TRBD2. This CDR3 is 15 amino acids long. In germline, CDR1 is MRHNA, CDR2 SNTAGT. The trim removed 4 bases at V and 0 bases at J, leaving 4 bases unmatched. DNA for the CDR3: TGTGCCAGCAGTGGAACAGCGGGGAGCACAGATACGCAGTATTTT. This sequence encodes CASSGTAGSTDTQYF.

This sequence joins TRBV10-2 and TRBJ1-1; 9 nucleotides align to TRBD1. V lost 5 bases and J lost 3; bases outside the gene matches: 10. Germline loops: CDR1 WSHSY, CDR2 SAAADI. The length of the CDR3 is 16 residues. CDR3 in DNA: TGCGCCAGCAGTCGACCCAGGGACAGGGTTGACACTGAAGCTTTCTTT. It yields the protein CASSRPRDRVDTEAFF.

The rearrangement uses TRBV15 and TRBJ2-1, with 8 bases fitting TRBD2. CDR1 and CDR2 (germline): LNHNV, YYDKDF (reference sequence). J was trimmed by 9 bases and V by 8 bases; bases with no gene match: 6. The CDR3 has 12 amino acids. The CDR3 DNA sequence: TGTGCCACCGCGACTAGCGTTACTGAGCAGTTCTTC. Protein product: CATATSVTEQFF.

This clonotype was counted between two and nine times. The V and J genes are TRBV20-1 and TRBJ2-1; D unclear. This CDR3 has 11 amino acids. CDR1 and CDR2 from the germline V gene are DFQATT and SNEGSKA (reference sequence). The V end was cut by 6 bases, the J end by 1 base, with 4 bases between. This CDR3 reads CSAPSYNEQFF. DNA of the CDR3: TGCAGTGCCCCTTCCTACAATGAGCAGTTCTTC.

The V gene is TRBV9, the J gene TRBJ2-3; 13 bases agree with TRBD2. Germline V CDR1 and CDR2: SGDLS, YYNGEE. This CDR3 comprises 17 residues. The trim removed 0 bases at V and 4 bases at J, leaving 5 bases unmatched. The CDR3 DNA is TGTGCCAGCAGCGTAGGAACTAGCGGGGGGGCGGCAGATACGCAGTATTTT. Its translation: CASSVGTSGGAADTQYF.

This clonotype was recorded once. The chain is built from TRBV7-9 and TRBJ2-3; 8 nucleotides match TRBD2. Trimming removed 6 bases from V and 7 bases from J; junction bases left unmatched: 12. Per germline, CDR1 SEHNR and CDR2 FQNEAQ (reference sequence). The CDR3 spans 15 residues. The chain's CDR3 is CASRAAGLDKNTQYF. CDR3 in DNA: TGTGCCAGCAGGGCGGCGGGACTAGATAAAAATACGCAGTATTTT.

The rearrangement uses TRBV12-3 or TRBV12-4 and TRBJ1-6; 7 bases match TRBD1. The CDR3 sequence is 13 residues long. The trim removed 7 bases at V and 10 bases at J, leaving 7 bases unmatched. The CDR3 DNA is TGTGCCAGCACCAGGACAGGAAAGTCACCCCTCCACTTT. As protein: CASTRTGKSPLHF.

The gene calls are TRBV5-4 and TRBJ1-5; 9 bases fit TRBD1. The length of the CDR3 is 15 residues. The germline V gene encodes CDR1 SGHNT and CDR2 YYREEE (reference sequence). V gave up 5 bases and J gave up 5 bases; unmatched junction bases: 8. The DNA of the CDR3 is TGTGCCAGCAGTGACCGGGACAGGGATGATCAGCCCCAGCATTTT. This codes for CASSDRDRDDQPQHF.

The chain carries TRBV2 and TRBJ2-5; D tentatively reads TRBD1 or TRBD2 (5 bases each). The CDR3 consists of 14 residues. The germline V gene has CDR1 SNHLY and CDR2 FYNNEI. V was clipped by 4 bases and J by 4 bases, with 13 bases between them. This CDR3 reads CASSARDGAETQYF. The CDR3 DNA reads as TGTGCCAGCAGTGCCCGGGACGGGGCAGAGACCCAGTACTTC.

This chain links TRBV20-1 with TRBJ2-5; 9 bases are a match to TRBD1. The J call may be incorrect, as the DNA end agrees better with TRBJ2-7. The V gene's germline CDR1 is DFQATT and CDR2 SNEGSKA (reference sequence). This CDR3 comprises 14 residues. The CDR3 reads CSALVQDRGYEQYF. The DNA for the CDR3 is TGCAGTGCCCTGGTCCAGGACAGGGGCTACGAGCAGTACTTC.